The 19 T cell receptor beta chains presented below share a single source sample, sequenced in a study of shared clonotypes between healthy human individuals. Assay used: immunoSEQ multiplex PCR; TCRdb lists only in-frame clones, some missing. The sample holds 550,000 to 650,000 clones, approximately 96% seen once. Naivety among CD8 cells was defined by CD45RO negativity and positive CCR7 selection, thereby excluding terminally differentiated effector memory CD45RA+ cells. Sequenced input: naive CD8+ T cells sorted from blood. All receptors come from a woman under 40 in good health.

This clone came up once. V usage is TRBV7-3 and J usage is TRBJ1-4; D is perhaps TRBD1 (5 bases). Germline lookup yields CDR1 SGHTA and CDR2 FQGTGA. Deletions cut 4 bases from V and 7 bases from J, with 16 bases between. The CDR3 length is 15 residues. CDR3 loop: CASSCLQERSEKLFF. DNA for the CDR3: TGTGCCAGCAGCTGTTTACAGGAAAGGTCTGAAAAACTGTTTTTT.

This clone was detected only once. The J gene is TRBJ2-1, the V gene TRBV13; 12 bases map to TRBD2. The trim removed 4 bases at V and 7 bases at J, leaving 5 bases unmatched. Germline CDR1 PRHDT, CDR2 FYEKMQ (reference sequence). The CDR3 runs 15 residues. CDR3: CASSWGLAGTNEQFF. In DNA, the CDR3 is TGTGCCAGCAGCTGGGGACTAGCGGGTACTAATGAGCAGTTCTTC. The full variable domain, in which reference TRBV13 and TRBJ2-1 provide the parts outside the CDR3, is AAGVIQSPRHLIKEKRETATLKCYPIPRHDTVYWYQQGPGQDPQFLISFYEKMQSDKGSIPDRFSAQQFSDYHSELNMSSLELGDSALYFCASSWGLAGTNEQFFGPGTRLTVL.

The chain couples TRBV28 to TRBJ2-6; tentatively, D is TRBD1 (6 bases). Trimming removed 5 bases from V and 3 bases from J, with 14 bases in between. Germline loops: CDR1 MDHEN, CDR2 SYDVKM. The CDR3 length is 16 residues. The CDR3 here is CASSAPGVHGANVLTF. CDR3 DNA sequence: TGTGCCAGCAGTGCACCAGGGGTTCATGGGGCCAACGTCCTGACTTTC. The entire variable domain, with the rest obtained from reference TRBV28 and TRBJ2-6, is as follows: DVKVTQSSRYLVKRTGEKVFLECVQDMDHENMFWYRQDPGLGLRLIYFSYDVKMKEKGDIPEGYSVSREKKERFSLILESASTNQTSMYLCASSAPGVHGANVLTFGAGSRLTVL.

The chain employs TRBV4-1 and TRBJ2-7; D possibly corresponds to TRBD1 (5 bases). This CDR3 spans 13 amino acids. V shed 4 bases and J shed 3 bases, with 10 bases lying between them. Germline CDR1 reads MGHRA; CDR2 reads YSYEKL. CDR3 protein: CASSPARDYEQYF. The CDR3 coding sequence is TGCGCCAGCAGCCCAGCCAGGGACTACGAGCAGTACTTC.

The chain couples TRBV10-2 to TRBJ1-2; 8 positions agree with TRBD1. V dropped 8 bases and J dropped 2; count of bases not matched to a gene: 10. The germline V gene encodes CDR1 WSHSY and CDR2 SAAADI. CDR3 length: 15 residues. CDR3 sequence: CASSETGTGNYGYTF. The CDR3 DNA sequence: TGCGCCAGCTCGGAAACCGGGACAGGAAACTATGGCTACACCTTC.

This chain joins TRBV7-9 and TRBJ2-2; perhaps TRBD1 as D (6 bases). V was shortened by 3 bases and J by 3 bases, with 11 bases between the two germline ends. The CDR3 is made up of 15 amino acids. The germline gives CDR1 SEHNR, CDR2 FQNEAQ (reference sequence). CDR3 nucleotides: TGTGCCAGCAGCTTGGGACAAGAATACACCGGGGAGCTGTTTTTT. This sequence encodes CASSLGQEYTGELFF.

CDR3 residues: CASSVGLGQSSYEQYF. In nucleotides, the CDR3 is TGTGCCAGCAGCGTTGGGTTGGGGCAGAGCTCCTACGAGCAGTACTTC. The chain recombines TRBV9 with TRBJ2-7; TRBD1 might be the D (5 bases). CDR1 SGDLS and CDR2 YYNGEE come from the germline V gene. CDR3 size: 16 residues. Between the trimmed V and J ends, which lost 2 bases and 0 bases, there was a span of 15 bases.

The gene calls are TRBV18 and TRBJ2-7; D unresolved. Germline V CDR1 and CDR2: KGHSH, LQKENI. V lost 2 bases to trimming and J lost 2 bases, with 10 bases between them. The CDR3 length is 14 residues. CDR3 residues: CASSPDEGTYEQYF. CDR3 nucleotides: TGTGCCAGCTCACCAGATGAAGGGACCTACGAGCAGTACTTC.

CDR3 nucleotides: TGTGCCAGCAGCCTTAGAGGTCGAGACCTCTCTATAAGTAATTCACCCCTCCACTTT. Protein: CASSLRGRDLSISNSPLHF. The chain employs TRBV4-2 and TRBJ1-6; D not resolved. V was cut by 4 bases and J by 6 bases, with 25 bases left in between. The germline gives CDR1 LGHNA, CDR2 YNFKEQ. The CDR3 loop spans 19 amino acids.

The chain links TRBV27 to TRBJ2-7; TRBD2 agrees at 10 bases. Germline-derived CDR1 and CDR2 are MNHEY and SMNVEV (reference sequence). CDR3 length: 14 residues. V shed 6 bases, J shed 3 bases, and the junction held 5 bases outside the gene matches. CDR3 sequence (DNA): TGTGCCAGCAGGCTAGCGGGAGCTGGCTACGAGCAGTACTTC. Translation gives CASRLAGAGYEQYF.

This sequence joins TRBV2 and TRBJ2-7; 7 bases line up with TRBD2. V was pared by 4 bases and J by 1 base, with 10 bases of the junction left unmatched. CDR1 is SNHLY, CDR2 FYNNEI, per germline. This CDR3 is built from 16 residues. The CDR3 spells CASSALGRGPSYEQYF. The CDR3, as DNA: TGTGCCAGCAGTGCCTTGGGGAGGGGTCCATCCTACGAGCAGTACTTC.

CDR3 in amino acids: CATSRVKAGELFF. DNA for the CDR3: TGTGCCACCAGCAGAGTGAAGGCCGGGGAGCTGTTTTTT. This chain connects TRBV15 to TRBJ2-2; no clear D. This CDR3 contains 13 residues. Germline CDR1 reads LNHNV; CDR2 reads YYDKDF (reference sequence). V shed 1 base and J shed 6 bases, with 6 bases lying between them.

The chain combines TRBV19 with TRBJ2-3, with 11 bases that match TRBD2. The germline V gene encodes CDR1 LNHDA and CDR2 SQIVND (reference sequence). Trimming cost V 6 bases and J 4 bases; bases outside gene matches: 6. The CDR3 has 15 amino acids. The CDR3 loop is CASRVAGGPPDTQYF. In DNA form, the CDR3 reads TGTGCCAGTAGGGTAGCGGGAGGGCCCCCAGATACGCAGTATTTT.

Points on this clone: The germline gene is not matched at one end of the junction; a read error may be the cause. CDR3 loop: CASSFQGDRRIF. CDR3 sequence (DNA): TGTGCCAGCAGTTTTCAAGGGGACAGACGGATCTTC. The chain links TRBV28 to TRBJ1-2, with 7 bases lining up with TRBD1. The germline V gene encodes CDR1 MDHEN and CDR2 SYDVKM. This CDR3 has 12 amino acids.

Worth noting for this clone: The same CDR3 is also encoded by other DNA sequences in this sample. This sequence joins TRBV11-2 and TRBJ2-3; unclear D gene. CDR3 length: 12 residues. Germline V gives CDR1 SGHAT, CDR2 FQNNGV. The V and J ends lost 1 base and 5 bases respectively, with 4 bases between them. The CDR3 DNA reads TGTGCCAGCAGCTTAGCGGGAGATACGCAGTATTTT. Translating gives CASSLAGDTQYF.

J is TRBJ2-7 and V is TRBV5-6; D possibly corresponds to TRBD1 (6 bases). V was cut by 3 bases and J by 5 bases, with 18 bases left in between. The germline V gene encodes CDR1 SGHDT and CDR2 YYEEEE. This CDR3 is 15 amino acids long. CDR3 amino acids: CASSYNQGTDDEQYF. The DNA for the CDR3 is TGTGCCAGCAGCTACAACCAGGGGACGGATGACGAGCAGTACTTC.

V and J are TRBV12-5 and TRBJ2-3; D may correspond to TRBD1 or TRBD2 (5 bases each). The CDR3 is made up of 16 amino acids. Germline CDR1 LGHNT, CDR2 FRNRAP. V was shortened by 6 bases and J by 6 bases, with 22 bases between the two germline ends. The CDR3, as DNA: TGTGCTAGTGGCCACGGGACCTCGCCCACACTGGATACGCAGTATTTT. This gives the protein CASGHGTSPTLDTQYF.

The V gene is TRBV7-9, the J gene TRBJ2-3; 9 bases line up with TRBD2. The germline V gene encodes CDR1 SEHNR and CDR2 FQNEAQ (reference sequence). The V gene end was trimmed by 6 bases and the J gene end by 9 bases; junction bases not matched to a gene: 25. The CDR3 is 19 amino acids. In nucleotides, the CDR3 is TGTGCCAGCAGTCATGAGGGCGGGAGGGCCACAGGACGCAGAGGAACGCAGTATTTT. It is translated as CASSHEGGRATGRRGTQYF.

The chain recombines TRBV19 with TRBJ1-5, with 7 bases that match TRBD1. The ends lost 4 bases at V and 0 bases at J; junction bases unmatched: 12. In germline, CDR1 is LNHDA, CDR2 SQIVND (reference sequence). The CDR3 runs 18 residues. The CDR3 is CASSTLDREPYSNQPQHF. DNA of the CDR3: TGTGCCAGTAGTACCCTAGACAGGGAACCGTATAGCAATCAGCCCCAGCATTTT.